The 16 T cell receptor beta chains listed next were all sequenced from one sample in a study of T cell responses to AZD1222 COVID-19 vaccine. Data came from immunoSEQ multiplex PCR; TCRdb stores just in-frame clones and leaves some out. The table includes 120,000 to 150,000 clones, around 83% detected once. The sample in question was peripheral blood, obtained 28 days after the second AZD1222 dose. Source of these receptors: an adult who received the AZD1222 COVID-19 vaccine.

This clone was observed a handful of times. This rearrangement joins TRBV4-1 to TRBJ1-3, with D uncertain. Germline V gene data show CDR1 as MGHRA and CDR2 as YSYEKL. The V end lost 4 bases, the J end lost 4 bases, and 17 bases lay between the germline ends. The CDR3 spans 16 residues. The CDR3 DNA reads TGCGCCAGCAGCCCAGGACTGGGCGGAGGAGGAAACACCATATATTTT. This gives the protein CASSPGLGGGGNTIYF.

V gene TRBV2 combines with J gene TRBJ2-7; D is undetermined. Germline CDR1 reads SNHLY; CDR2 reads FYNNEI. The ends were cut back, 6 bases at V and 2 bases at J, with 11 bases in the middle. The CDR3 sequence is 13 residues long. CDR3 coding DNA: TGTGCCAGCAGGGTGCAGGAAACCTACGAGCAGTACTTC. Its protein is CASRVQETYEQYF.

The gene calls are TRBV6-6 and TRBJ1-3; a possible D gene is TRBD1 (5 bases). Germline-derived CDR1 and CDR2 are MNHNY and SVGAGI (reference sequence). With 2 bases removed from V and 4 bases from J, the gap between germline ends came to 15 bases. The CDR3 totals 16 residues. CDR3 DNA: TGTGCCAGCAGTTACACGGGACCGACTGCAGGAAACACCATATATTTT. Protein product: CASSYTGPTAGNTIYF.

The rearrangement joins TRBV6-5 to TRBJ2-1; D call uncertain. From germline, CDR1 is MNHEY and CDR2 SVGAGI. There are 12 residues in the CDR3. V lost 5 bases and J 4 bases, leaving 6 bases between the germline ends. CDR3: CASSPSYNEQFF. CDR3 in DNA: TGTGCCAGCAGTCCCTCTTACAATGAGCAGTTCTTC.

The V call is TRBV5-1, the J call TRBJ1-4; TRBD1 is a possible D gene (5 bases). CDR1 and CDR2 (germline): SGHRS, YFSETQ. V shed 5 bases and J shed 7 bases, with 18 bases lying between them. The CDR3 runs 15 residues. The CDR3 reads CASRRGEGGGEKLFF. DNA for the CDR3: TGCGCCAGCAGACGGGGCGAGGGTGGAGGTGAAAAACTGTTTTTT.

The gene calls are TRBV6-5 and TRBJ1-1; 7 bases map to TRBD1. Losses at the gene ends were 6 bases for V and 3 bases for J; bases not matched to a gene: 7. The germline V gene encodes CDR1 MNHEY and CDR2 SVGAGI. The CDR3 contains 14 residues. The CDR3 loop reads CASRRGGADTEAFF. CDR3 nucleotide sequence: TGTGCCAGCAGGAGAGGGGGCGCGGACACTGAAGCTTTCTTT.

The chain employs TRBV28 and TRBJ1-3; D perhaps matches TRBD1 (6 bases). Germline V lookup: CDR1 MDHEN, CDR2 SYDVKM. V lost 5 bases and J lost 4, with 15 bases in between. This CDR3 is built from 15 residues. Written as DNA, the CDR3 is TGTGCCAGCAGTGGACCCACAGGGATGGGAAACACCATATATTTT. As protein: CASSGPTGMGNTIYF. Complete variable domain (other parts from reference TRBV28 and TRBJ1-3): DVKVTQSSRYLVKRTGEKVFLECVQDMDHENMFWYRQDPGLGLRLIYFSYDVKMKEKGDIPEGYSVSREKKERFSLILESASTNQTSMYLCASSGPTGMGNTIYFGEGSWLTVV.

The rearrangement links TRBV18 to TRBJ1-5; D is undetermined. This CDR3 is 13 amino acids long. Germline loops: CDR1 KGHSH, CDR2 LQKENI. V lost 5 bases and J lost 5, with 10 bases in between. The CDR3 sequence: CASSESEYQPQHF. As DNA, the CDR3 is TGTGCCAGCTCAGAGTCGGAGTATCAGCCCCAGCATTTT. Full variable domain (rest looked up from reference TRBV18 and TRBJ1-5): NAGVMQNPRHLVRRRGQEARLRCSPMKGHSHVYWYRQLPEEGLKFMVYLQKENIIDESGMPKERFSAEFPKEGPSILRIQQVVRGDSAAYFCASSESEYQPQHFGDGTRLSIL.

The rearrangement joins TRBV4-2 to TRBJ1-2; D unresolved. The CDR3 is made up of 13 amino acids. Germline V gene sequence: CDR1 LGHNA, CDR2 YNFKEQ. Deletions cut 1 base from V and 5 bases from J, with 8 bases between. The CDR3 region is CASSQGTDYGYTF. The CDR3 DNA reads TGTGCCAGCAGCCAAGGGACTGATTATGGCTACACCTTC.

The genes are TRBV11-2 and TRBJ2-1, with 11 bases aligning to TRBD2. This CDR3 region has 15 residues. Germline assignment: CDR1 SGHAT and CDR2 FQNNGV. V dropped 1 base and J dropped 5; count of bases not matched to a gene: 1. The CDR3 DNA sequence: TGTGCCAGCAGCTTAGCACTAGCGGGGGACAATGAGCAGTTCTTC. Its protein product is CASSLALAGDNEQFF.

This clone was observed a few times. V and J are TRBV2 and TRBJ2-4; D perhaps matches TRBD1 (6 bases). The germline gives CDR1 SNHLY, CDR2 FYNNEI. CDR3 length: 16 amino acids. V was pared by 6 bases and J by 2 bases, with 17 bases between. CDR3 coding DNA: TGTGCCAGCAGGGTGGACCGTGGGGGCCCCAAAAACATTCAGTACTTC. Its translation is CASRVDRGGPKNIQYF.

This rearrangement joins TRBV10-2 to TRBJ1-2; TRBD1 matches 8 bases. The CDR3 consists of 13 residues. The germline V gene encodes CDR1 WSHSY and CDR2 SAAADI. The junction had 8 bases not matched to a gene; V was cut back by 6 bases and J by 8 bases. CDR3 in DNA: TGCGCCAGCAGCCTCCGGACAGGGTACGGCTACACCTTC. Translating it yields CASSLRTGYGYTF.

This clone appeared a few times. V and J are TRBV3-1 (or the pseudogene TRBV3-2) and TRBJ1-2, with D perhaps matching TRBD1 (5 bases). Looked up from germline, CDR1 is LGHDT and CDR2 is YNNKEL (reference sequence). The V end was cut by 1 base, the J end by 7 bases, with 16 bases between. This CDR3 spans 15 amino acids. This CDR3 reads CASSQGFDSLGGYTF. The DNA for the CDR3 is TGTGCCAGCAGCCAAGGGTTCGACAGTTTGGGTGGCTACACCTTC.

V and J are TRBV10-3 and TRBJ1-3; D unclear. This CDR3 is built from 16 residues. Deletions cut 5 bases from V and 0 bases from J, with 14 bases between. CDR1 and CDR2 from the germline V gene are ENHRY and SYGVKD. CDR3 DNA sequence: TGTGCCATCAGTCAGACTACACCAGACTCTGGAAACACCATATATTTT. This codes for CAISQTTPDSGNTIYF.

This sequence joins TRBV7-2 and TRBJ1-5; possible D gene TRBD1, 6 bases. Between the trimmed V and J ends, which lost 5 bases and 11 bases, there was a span of 13 bases. The length of the CDR3 is 12 residues. The germline gives CDR1 SGHTA, CDR2 FQGNSA. In DNA form, the CDR3 reads TGTGCCAGCAGCCCAGGGGTAGGGGCCCAGCATTTT. Its translation: CASSPGVGAQHF.

This clone occurred once. This chain links TRBV28 with TRBJ1-1; D perhaps matches TRBD1 (6 bases). V shed 6 bases and J shed 0 bases, with 14 bases lying between them. The CDR3 is made up of 15 amino acids. From germline, CDR1 is MDHEN and CDR2 SYDVKM. The CDR3: CASRLGDTLNTEAFF. The CDR3 DNA follows: TGTGCCAGCAGACTAGGGGACACCCTGAACACTGAAGCTTTCTTT.